The TCR beta chain described here comes from a study of shared clonotypes between healthy human individuals. Clones were sequenced by immunoSEQ multiplex PCR, and TCRdb holds only the in-frame ones, with some missing. The sample shows 600,000 or so clones, approximately 95% of them seen only once. Selected positively for CCR7 and CD45RO-negative, naive CD8 cells excluded terminally differentiated effector memory CD45RA+ cells. The receptor comes from a young woman in good health. Specimen: naive CD8+ T cells sorted from blood.

CDR3 nucleotides: TGTGCCAGCAGCCCGCGGTTCGGACGGGAGGGCTTGGATACGCAGTATTTT. Its protein is CASSPRFGREGLDTQYF. The chain carries TRBV11-2 and TRBJ2-3; 8 bases line up with TRBD2. Germline values: CDR1 SGHAT, CDR2 FQNNGV. The junction had 16 bases not matched to a gene; V was cut back by 5 bases and J by 6 bases. CDR3 length: 17 amino acids. Variable domain in full (rest from reference TRBV11-2 and TRBJ2-3): EAGVAQSPRYKIIEKRQSVAFWCNPISGHATLYWYQQILGQGPKLLIQFQNNGVVDDSQLPKDRFSAERLKGVDSTLKIQPAKLEDSAVYLCASSPRFGREGLDTQYFGPGTRLTVL.